The present entry profiles one T cell receptor beta chain with its context. In this sample, this clonotype turned up many times. This receptor's antigen is unknown. There are no base qualities to consult, and no much larger clone falls within one base. The data were taken from a study of T cell repertoires in cytomegalovirus infection (dated by TCRdb to between 2018 and 2020). Study-level background: Because public TCR beta signatures pointed to carriage of CMV infection together with the matching HLA type, the HLA type of each donor mattered for the analysis. Study-wide conclusions, independent of this receptor: The ex vivo response was dominated by HLA-C-restricted CMV-specific TCR beta clonotypes, and the single most frequent clonotype in two of eight donors was supplied by these HLA-C-restricted clonotypes. Cumulative frequency of public TCR beta family members discriminated carriers of CMV infection plus the relevant HLA type in this cohort and an independent approximately 360-donor cohort.

The germline V gene encodes CDR1 SEHNR and CDR2 FQNEAQ (reference sequence). The CDR3 has 11 amino acids, counting the end cysteine and phenylalanine. CDR3 DNA is the only sequence kept; it has 33 bases, read in frame from the first base. V drops 8 bases and J drops 3 bases, leaving 6 bases in between. For sequencing, an Illumina HiSeq 1500 was employed. TCRdb itself trimmed the public reads at Q25 with fastp, ran MiXCR and retained productive beta chains. For every CDR3 protein sequence, its rows merge into one entry that carries the most common genes and DNA. This sample is represented by approximately 630,000 distinct CDR3 sequences; roughly a quarter of them were singletons. Of the sample, 6.5% to 10% falls within the top ten clones.

Rearrangement joined TRBV7-9 to TRBJ2-3, and perhaps TRBD2 as D gene, on 5 matching bases. This receptor was obtained from a human donor in good health (CMV status not recorded). Some clones in this sample may be carry-over from other donors' samples. Material for sequencing was CD8+ T cells from PBMCs. The CDR3 here reads CASGGTDTQYF. At the DNA level, the sequence is TGTGCCAGCGGCGGGACAGATACGCAGTATTTT.